These T cell receptor beta chains were read from a single sample in a study of T cell responses to AZD1222 COVID-19 vaccine. The method was immunoSEQ multiplex PCR; TCRdb's version includes in-frame clones alone and lacks a portion of them. Of about 120,000 clones listed, about 91% were seen once; the top ten hold approximately 6.4%. The specimen was peripheral blood, collected 28 days after the second AZD1222 dose. Receptor source: an adult who received the AZD1222 COVID-19 vaccine. Both conserved end residues are part of each CDR3. Fields, in order: D gene, V gene, J gene, clone size, CDR3 DNA, CDR3 protein. The D gene is left open where the match is weak. Part of the rows lack a size; the others show once, few, many or a class for expanded clones.

D gene: NA; V gene: TRBV3-1/TRBV3-2; J gene: TRBJ2-2; clone size: NA; CDR3 DNA: TGTGCCAGCAGCCAAGATGGGGTGGACGGGGAGCTGTTTTTT; CDR3 protein: CASSQDGVDGELFF
D gene: NA; V gene: TRBV10-3; J gene: TRBJ2-1; clone size: NA; CDR3 DNA: TGTGCCATCAGTGAGCCGGGTGGCTCCTACAATGAGCAGTTCTTC; CDR3 protein: CAISEPGGSYNEQFF
D gene: NA; V gene: TRBV5-1; J gene: TRBJ2-7; clone size: NA; CDR3 DNA: TGCGCCAGCAGCCTCTTCCCAGGGGACTCCTACGAGCAGTACTTC; CDR3 protein: CASSLFPGDSYEQYF
D gene: NA; V gene: TRBV7-6; J gene: TRBJ2-5; clone size: NA; CDR3 DNA: TGTGCCAGCAGCTTCCCGGCCGCCCAAGAGACCCAGTACTTC; CDR3 protein: CASSFPAAQETQYF
D gene: TRBD2; V gene: TRBV9; J gene: TRBJ2-3; clone size: NA; CDR3 DNA: TGTGCCAGCAGCAGCGGGGTCGGGGATACGCAGTATTTT; CDR3 protein: CASSSGVGDTQYF
D gene: NA; V gene: TRBV5-4; J gene: TRBJ2-2; clone size: NA; CDR3 DNA: TGTGCCAGCAGCTTGGACACCGGGGAGCTGTTTTTT; CDR3 protein: CASSLDTGELFF
D gene: NA; V gene: TRBV19; J gene: TRBJ1-2; clone size: NA; CDR3 DNA: TGTTACCTCCACGGAGGATCTAACTATGGCTACACCTTC; CDR3 protein: CYLHGGSNYGYTF
D gene: TRBD1; V gene: TRBV19; J gene: TRBJ2-7; clone size: few; CDR3 DNA: TGTGCAGTAAACCAGCCGGGACAGGGCAACGAGCAGTACTTC; CDR3 protein: CAVNQPGQGNEQYF
D gene: TRBD1; V gene: TRBV9; J gene: TRBJ2-1; clone size: few; CDR3 DNA: TGTGCCAGCAGCGTACTAACAGGGGGCTACAATGAGCAGTTCTTC; CDR3 protein: CASSVLTGGYNEQFF
D gene: NA; V gene: TRBV7-9; J gene: TRBJ2-1; clone size: NA; CDR3 DNA: TGTGCCAGCAGCTTATGGGGTAGTTTGGGATACAATGAGCAGTTCTTC; CDR3 protein: CASSLWGSLGYNEQFF
D gene: NA; V gene: TRBV28; J gene: TRBJ1-5; clone size: NA; CDR3 DNA: TGTGCCAGCAGTTTACCTACTACAGGATATAGCAATCAGCCCCAGCATTTT; CDR3 protein: CASSLPTTGYSNQPQHF
D gene: NA; V gene: TRBV5-6; J gene: TRBJ1-4; clone size: NA; CDR3 DNA: TGTGCCAGCAGCTTGGACAGGGTCGATGAAAAACTGTTTTTT; CDR3 protein: CASSLDRVDEKLFF
D gene: NA; V gene: TRBV28; J gene: TRBJ2-7; clone size: NA; CDR3 DNA: TGTGCCAGCAGTCCAGGACAGACCTACGAGCAGTACTTC; CDR3 protein: CASSPGQTYEQYF
D gene: NA; V gene: TRBV2; J gene: TRBJ1-3; clone size: NA; CDR3 DNA: TGTGCCAGCAGGCTCGGGGGTGGAAACACCATATATTTT; CDR3 protein: CASRLGGGNTIYF
D gene: TRBD2; V gene: TRBV7-2; J gene: TRBJ2-1; clone size: NA; CDR3 DNA: TGTGCCAGCAGCGTGACTAGCGGGGGTGCCGGGGGGCAGTTCTTC; CDR3 protein: CASSVTSGGAGGQFF
D gene: NA; V gene: TRBV9; J gene: TRBJ2-2; clone size: few; CDR3 DNA: TGTGCCAGCAGCGTGGACTCACTAGTTCGTGGCGGGGAGCTGTTTTTT; CDR3 protein: CASSVDSLVRGGELFF
D gene: NA; V gene: TRBV13; J gene: TRBJ1-4; clone size: NA; CDR3 DNA: TGTGCCAGCAGTGCGAGGGGGTCTAATGAAAAACTGTTTTTT; CDR3 protein: CASSARGSNEKLFF
D gene: NA; V gene: TRBV4-3; J gene: TRBJ1-2; clone size: NA; CDR3 DNA: TGCGCCAGCAGCCGAACGACGGAAAACTATGGCTACACCTTC; CDR3 protein: CASSRTTENYGYTF
D gene: NA; V gene: TRBV19; J gene: TRBJ1-2; clone size: few; CDR3 DNA: TGTGCCAGTAGTATTGTCCGGACCGCCGCCCAATTATATGGCTACACCTTC; CDR3 protein: CASSIVRTAAQLYGYTF
D gene: NA; V gene: TRBV5-4; J gene: TRBJ2-7; clone size: NA; CDR3 DNA: TGTGCCAGCACCGTAGACAGGTACTCCTACGAGCAGTACTTC; CDR3 protein: CASTVDRYSYEQYF
D gene: NA; V gene: TRBV19; J gene: TRBJ1-1; clone size: NA; CDR3 DNA: TGTGCCAGTAGTAACACGAATTTGAACACTGAAGCTTTCTTT; CDR3 protein: CASSNTNLNTEAFF
D gene: TRBD1; V gene: TRBV19; J gene: TRBJ1-2; clone size: NA; CDR3 DNA: TGTGCCAGTAGTATGGACAGGGGCGGCTATGGCTACACCTTC; CDR3 protein: CASSMDRGGYGYTF
D gene: NA; V gene: TRBV9; J gene: TRBJ2-3; clone size: NA; CDR3 DNA: TGTGCCAGCAGCGTAGATATGGGGGGGCCTACAGATACGCAGTATTTT; CDR3 protein: CASSVDMGGPTDTQYF
D gene: NA; V gene: TRBV3-1/TRBV3-2; J gene: TRBJ2-7; clone size: once; CDR3 DNA: TGTGCCAGCAGCCAAGATGCAGGTCCGTACGAGCAGTACTTC; CDR3 protein: CASSQDAGPYEQYF
D gene: TRBD2; V gene: TRBV15; J gene: TRBJ2-5; clone size: NA; CDR3 DNA: TGTGCCACCAGCAGAGATGGGGCGCGGGGGGGTAGGGAGACCCAGTACTTC; CDR3 protein: CATSRDGARGGRETQYF
D gene: TRBD1; V gene: TRBV18; J gene: TRBJ2-1; clone size: NA; CDR3 DNA: TGTGCCAGCTCACTCCGACAGGGGGCAAATGAGCAGTTCTTC; CDR3 protein: CASSLRQGANEQFF
D gene: NA; V gene: TRBV10-1; J gene: TRBJ1-4; clone size: NA; CDR3 DNA: TGCGCCAGCAGCCTAAGGGAAAAACTGTTTTTT; CDR3 protein: CASSLREKLFF
D gene: NA; V gene: TRBV19; J gene: TRBJ2-3; clone size: few; CDR3 DNA: TGTGCCAGTAGTATTGGTCAGGGCGCAGATACGCAGTATTTT; CDR3 protein: CASSIGQGADTQYF
D gene: NA; V gene: TRBV6-6; J gene: TRBJ1-6; clone size: NA; CDR3 DNA: TGTGCCAGCAGTTACGGGGGACGGGCTTCACCCCTCCACTTT; CDR3 protein: CASSYGGRASPLHF
D gene: NA; V gene: TRBV18; J gene: TRBJ1-5; clone size: NA; CDR3 DNA: TGTGCCAGCTCACCGCAAGGGGTTAGCAATCAGCCCCAGCATTTT; CDR3 protein: CASSPQGVSNQPQHF
D gene: TRBD1; V gene: TRBV7-2; J gene: TRBJ1-2; clone size: NA; CDR3 DNA: TGTGCCAGCAGCCCCAGCGGACAGGGGGTTAAGGGCTACACCTTC; CDR3 protein: CASSPSGQGVKGYTF
D gene: NA; V gene: TRBV2; J gene: TRBJ1-2; clone size: NA; CDR3 DNA: TGTGCCAGCAGTGACGGACCTAACTATGGCTACACCTTC; CDR3 protein: CASSDGPNYGYTF
D gene: NA; V gene: TRBV5-1; J gene: TRBJ1-2; clone size: NA; CDR3 DNA: TGCGCCAGCAGCTCAACAGGAGACTACGGCTACACCTTC; CDR3 protein: CASSSTGDYGYTF
D gene: NA; V gene: TRBV7-9; J gene: TRBJ2-7; clone size: once; CDR3 DNA: TGTGCCAGCAGCTCACAGGGTACCGAGCAGTACTTC; CDR3 protein: CASSSQGTEQYF
D gene: TRBD1; V gene: TRBV7-6; J gene: TRBJ1-2; clone size: few; CDR3 DNA: TGTGCCAGCAGCGCCGGACAGGGAAGAGAGGGCTACACCTTC; CDR3 protein: CASSAGQGREGYTF
D gene: TRBD2; V gene: TRBV7-3; J gene: TRBJ2-2; clone size: once; CDR3 DNA: TGTGCCAGCAGCTTACTAGCGGGGGACACCGGGGAGCTGTTTTTT; CDR3 protein: CASSLLAGDTGELFF
D gene: NA; V gene: TRBV15; J gene: TRBJ1-2; clone size: once; CDR3 DNA: TGTGCCACCAGCAGAGATCCCCATGAAGGGGGAAAGGACTATGGCTACACCTTC; CDR3 protein: CATSRDPHEGGKDYGYTF
D gene: NA; V gene: TRBV5-1; J gene: TRBJ1-3; clone size: NA; CDR3 DNA: TGCGCCAGCAGCTCCGCCTGGGGCGGTGGAAACACCATATATTTT; CDR3 protein: CASSSAWGGGNTIYF
D gene: TRBD1; V gene: TRBV15; J gene: TRBJ1-1; clone size: NA; CDR3 DNA: TGTGCCACCAGCAGAGGCGAGGGGGCAGTCACTGAAGCTTTCTTT; CDR3 protein: CATSRGEGAVTEAFF
D gene: NA; V gene: TRBV2; J gene: TRBJ1-1; clone size: NA; CDR3 DNA: TGTGCCAGCAGTGAAACCCGGTCCTCTACGAACACTGAAGCTTTCTTT; CDR3 protein: CASSETRSSTNTEAFF
D gene: NA; V gene: TRBV2; J gene: TRBJ1-1; clone size: NA; CDR3 DNA: TGTGCCAGCCTTGATGACAGTGAAGCTTTCTTT; CDR3 protein: CASLDDSEAFF
D gene: NA; V gene: TRBV5-1; J gene: TRBJ2-3; clone size: NA; CDR3 DNA: TGCGCCAGCAGCTTGGGGGCGACAGGGAGGGCAGATACGCAGTATTTT; CDR3 protein: CASSLGATGRADTQYF
D gene: NA; V gene: TRBV20-1; J gene: TRBJ1-2; clone size: NA; CDR3 DNA: TGCAGTGCCTTAGACACTTATGGCTACACCTTC; CDR3 protein: CSALDTYGYTF
D gene: NA; V gene: TRBV11-2; J gene: TRBJ2-4; clone size: NA; CDR3 DNA: TGTGCCAGCAGCTTCCAATTACTAGCCAAAAACATTCAGTACTTC; CDR3 protein: CASSFQLLAKNIQYF
D gene: TRBD1; V gene: TRBV28; J gene: TRBJ1-5; clone size: once; CDR3 DNA: TGTGCCAGCAGTTTATACGCTCACAGGGGCGGTTTCACTCAGCCCCAGCATTTT; CDR3 protein: CASSLYAHRGGFTQPQHF
D gene: NA; V gene: TRBV4-3; J gene: TRBJ2-2; clone size: NA; CDR3 DNA: TGCGCCAGCAGCCAAGATGGAATTCCTCCCGGGGAGCTGTTTTTT; CDR3 protein: CASSQDGIPPGELFF
D gene: NA; V gene: TRBV28; J gene: TRBJ2-7; clone size: NA; CDR3 DNA: TGTGCCAGCATCGACAGCTTTTACGAGCAGTACTTC; CDR3 protein: CASIDSFYEQYF
D gene: TRBD1; V gene: TRBV5-1; J gene: TRBJ2-7; clone size: NA; CDR3 DNA: TGCGCCAGCAGTCGTACAGGGGCAAGGGAGCAGTACTTC; CDR3 protein: CASSRTGAREQYF
D gene: TRBD2; V gene: TRBV7-6; J gene: TRBJ2-5; clone size: NA; CDR3 DNA: TGTGCCAGCAGCTCCGGGACTAGCTTAGAGACCCAGTACTTC; CDR3 protein: CASSSGTSLETQYF
D gene: NA; V gene: TRBV5-6; J gene: TRBJ2-7; clone size: NA; CDR3 DNA: TGTGCCAGCAGCTTGTATCAGGGGAACCCCAACGAGCAGTACTTC; CDR3 protein: CASSLYQGNPNEQYF
D gene: TRBD1; V gene: TRBV28; J gene: TRBJ1-1; clone size: NA; CDR3 DNA: TGTGCCAGCAGTTCGGGACAGCAGAACACTGAAGCTTTCTTT; CDR3 protein: CASSSGQQNTEAFF
D gene: NA; V gene: TRBV5-5; J gene: TRBJ1-4; clone size: NA; CDR3 DNA: TGTGCCAGCAGCTTAGGGAGGGGGAATGAAAAACTGTTTTTT; CDR3 protein: CASSLGRGNEKLFF
D gene: NA; V gene: TRBV4-2; J gene: TRBJ2-1; clone size: NA; CDR3 DNA: TGTGCCAGCAGCCAAGATCAGGGGACGACTATTCGGTCCTACAATGAGCAGTTCTTC; CDR3 protein: CASSQDQGTTIRSYNEQFF